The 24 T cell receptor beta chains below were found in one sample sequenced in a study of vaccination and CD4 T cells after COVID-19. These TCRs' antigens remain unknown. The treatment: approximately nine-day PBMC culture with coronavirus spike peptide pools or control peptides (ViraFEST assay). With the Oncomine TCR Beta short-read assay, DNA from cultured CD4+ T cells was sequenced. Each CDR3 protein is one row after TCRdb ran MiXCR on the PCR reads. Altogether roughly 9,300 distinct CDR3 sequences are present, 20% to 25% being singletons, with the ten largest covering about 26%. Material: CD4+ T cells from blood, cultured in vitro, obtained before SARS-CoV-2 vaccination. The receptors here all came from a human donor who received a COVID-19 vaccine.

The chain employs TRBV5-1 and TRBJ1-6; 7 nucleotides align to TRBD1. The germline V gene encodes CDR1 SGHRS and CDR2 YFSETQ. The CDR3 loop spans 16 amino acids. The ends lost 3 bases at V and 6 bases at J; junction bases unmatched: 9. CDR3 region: CASSYTTGISNSPLHF. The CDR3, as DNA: TGCGCCAGCAGCTACACGACAGGGATAAGTAATTCACCCCTCCACTTT.

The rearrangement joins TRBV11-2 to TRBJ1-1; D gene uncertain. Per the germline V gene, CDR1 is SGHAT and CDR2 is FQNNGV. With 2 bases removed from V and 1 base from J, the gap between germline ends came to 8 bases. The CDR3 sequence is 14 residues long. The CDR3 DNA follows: TGTGCCAGCAGCTTACGGGCAGGGAACACTGAAGCTTTCTTT. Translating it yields CASSLRAGNTEAFF. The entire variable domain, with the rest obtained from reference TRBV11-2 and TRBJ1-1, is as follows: EAGVAQSPRYKIIEKRQSVAFWCNPISGHATLYWYQQILGQGPKLLIQFQNNGVVDDSQLPKDRFSAERLKGVDSTLKIQPAKLEDSAVYLCASSLRAGNTEAFFGQGTRLTVV.

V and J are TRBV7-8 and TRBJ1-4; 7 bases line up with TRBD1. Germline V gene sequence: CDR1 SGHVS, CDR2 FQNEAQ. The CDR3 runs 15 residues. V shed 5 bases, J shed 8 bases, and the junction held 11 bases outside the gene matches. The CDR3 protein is CASSPIGGREEKLFF. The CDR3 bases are TGTGCCAGCAGCCCCATAGGGGGCAGGGAGGAAAAACTGTTTTTT.

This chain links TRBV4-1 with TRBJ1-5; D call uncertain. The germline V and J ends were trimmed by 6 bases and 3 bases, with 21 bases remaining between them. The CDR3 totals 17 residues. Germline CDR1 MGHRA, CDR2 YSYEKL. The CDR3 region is CASRASRDRENNQPQHF. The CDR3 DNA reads TGCGCCAGCAGGGCCAGTAGGGATAGGGAAAACAATCAGCCCCAGCATTTT.

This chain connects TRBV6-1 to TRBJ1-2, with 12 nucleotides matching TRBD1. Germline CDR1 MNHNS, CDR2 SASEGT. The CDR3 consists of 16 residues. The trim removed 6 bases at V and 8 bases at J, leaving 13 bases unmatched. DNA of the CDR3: TGTGCCAGCAGCCCCAACATCGGGACAGGGGGCTTGGGCTACACCTTC. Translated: CASSPNIGTGGLGYTF.

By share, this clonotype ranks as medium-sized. The CDR3 DNA follows: TGCAGTAGCCAAGCTAACTATGGCTACACCTTC. Its protein is CSSQANYGYTF. This chain uses TRBV20-1 with TRBJ1-2, with D unclear. Looked up from germline, CDR1 is DFQATT and CDR2 is SNEGSKA (reference sequence). Trimming shortened V by 8 bases and J by 0 bases, and 7 bases separated the two germline ends. This CDR3 has 11 amino acids.

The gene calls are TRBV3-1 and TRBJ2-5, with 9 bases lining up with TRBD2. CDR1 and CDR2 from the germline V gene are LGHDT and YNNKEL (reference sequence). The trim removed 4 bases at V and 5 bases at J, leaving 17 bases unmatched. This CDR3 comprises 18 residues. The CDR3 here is CASSPSGGNGFVSETQYF. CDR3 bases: TGTGCCAGCAGCCCCAGCGGGGGGAATGGGTTTGTGTCGGAGACCCAGTACTTC.

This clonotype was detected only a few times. CDR3 sequence reads: CASRSGRGLETQYF. As DNA, the CDR3 is TGTGCCAGCAGGTCGGGACGGGGTTTGGAGACCCAGTACTTC. The chain is built from TRBV6-1 and TRBJ2-5; D is possibly TRBD1 or TRBD2 (5 bases each). CDR3 length equals 14 residues. Trimming removed 6 bases from V and 5 bases from J, with 16 bases in between. The germline CDR1 and CDR2 sequences are MNHNS and SASEGT.

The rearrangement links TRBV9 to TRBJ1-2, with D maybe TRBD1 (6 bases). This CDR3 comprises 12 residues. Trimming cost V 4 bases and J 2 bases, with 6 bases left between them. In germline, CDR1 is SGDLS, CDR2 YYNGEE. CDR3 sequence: CASSTGNYGYTF. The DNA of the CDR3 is TGTGCCAGCAGCACAGGGAACTATGGCTACACCTTC.

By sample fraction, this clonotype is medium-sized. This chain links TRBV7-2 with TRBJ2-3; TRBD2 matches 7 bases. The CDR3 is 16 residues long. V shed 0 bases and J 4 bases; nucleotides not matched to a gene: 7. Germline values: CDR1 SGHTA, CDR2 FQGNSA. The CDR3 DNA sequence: TGTGCCAGCAGCTTAGCGGGGGGGTTCAGGGCAGATACGCAGTATTTT. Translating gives CASSLAGGFRADTQYF.

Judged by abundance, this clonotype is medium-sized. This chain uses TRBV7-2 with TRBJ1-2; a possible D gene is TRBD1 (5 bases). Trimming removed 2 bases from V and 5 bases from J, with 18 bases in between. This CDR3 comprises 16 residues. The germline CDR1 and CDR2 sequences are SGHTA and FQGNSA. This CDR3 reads CASSLPGGEPRYGYTF. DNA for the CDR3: TGTGCCAGCAGCTTACCCGGGGGGGAACCAAGGTATGGCTACACCTTC.

CDR3 sequence (DNA): TGTGCCAGCAGTGAGTGGAGGGGGCGAGGAAACACCATATATTTT. This sequence encodes CASSEWRGRGNTIYF. The rearrangement links TRBV2 to TRBJ1-3; 7 nucleotides line up with TRBD1. V lost 3 bases to trimming and J lost 4 bases; unmatched junction nucleotides: 6. Germline loops: CDR1 SNHLY, CDR2 FYNNEI. CDR3 length: 15 residues.

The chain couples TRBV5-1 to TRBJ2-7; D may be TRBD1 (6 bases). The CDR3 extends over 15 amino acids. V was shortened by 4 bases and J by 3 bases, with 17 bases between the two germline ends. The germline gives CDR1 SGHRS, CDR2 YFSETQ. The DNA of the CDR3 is TGCGCCAGCAGCCCCGGGACACAAGACTACTACGAGCAGTACTTC. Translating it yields CASSPGTQDYYEQYF.

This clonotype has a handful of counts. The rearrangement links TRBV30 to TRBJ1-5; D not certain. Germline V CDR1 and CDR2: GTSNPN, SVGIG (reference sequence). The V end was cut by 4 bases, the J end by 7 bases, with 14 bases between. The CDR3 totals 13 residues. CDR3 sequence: CAWTGRWGQPQHF. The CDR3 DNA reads TGTGCCTGGACAGGACGTTGGGGACAGCCCCAGCATTTT. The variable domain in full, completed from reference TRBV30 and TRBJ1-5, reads SQTIHQWPATLVQPVGSPLSLECTVEGTSNPNLYWYRQAAGRGLQLLFYSVGIGQISSEVPQNLSASRPQDRQFILSSKKLLLSDSGFYLCAWTGRWGQPQHFGDGTRLSIL.

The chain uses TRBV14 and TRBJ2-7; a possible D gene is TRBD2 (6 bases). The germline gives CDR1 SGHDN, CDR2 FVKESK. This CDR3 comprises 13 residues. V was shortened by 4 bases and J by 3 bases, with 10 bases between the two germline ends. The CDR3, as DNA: TGTGCCAGCAGCCTCCTGGGGGGCTACGAGCAGTACTTC. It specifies CASSLLGGYEQYF.

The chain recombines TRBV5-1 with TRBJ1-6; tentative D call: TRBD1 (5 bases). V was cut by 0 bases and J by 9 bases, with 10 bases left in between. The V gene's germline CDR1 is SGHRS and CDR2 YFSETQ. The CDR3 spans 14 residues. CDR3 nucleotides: TGCGCCAGCAGCTTGGCCCAGGGACCTTCACCCCTCCACTTT. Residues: CASSLAQGPSPLHF.

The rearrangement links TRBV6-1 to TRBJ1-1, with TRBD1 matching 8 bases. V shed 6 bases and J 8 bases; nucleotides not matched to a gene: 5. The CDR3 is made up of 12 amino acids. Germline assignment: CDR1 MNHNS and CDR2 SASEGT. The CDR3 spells CASRKQGEEAFF. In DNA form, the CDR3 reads TGTGCCAGCAGAAAACAGGGGGAGGAAGCTTTCTTT.

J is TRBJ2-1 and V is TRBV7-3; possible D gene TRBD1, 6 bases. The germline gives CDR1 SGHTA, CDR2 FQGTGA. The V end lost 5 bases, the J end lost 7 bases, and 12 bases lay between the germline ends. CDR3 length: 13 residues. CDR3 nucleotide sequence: TGTGCCAGCAGCGCCATTACAGGGAATGAGCAGTTCTTC. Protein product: CASSAITGNEQFF.

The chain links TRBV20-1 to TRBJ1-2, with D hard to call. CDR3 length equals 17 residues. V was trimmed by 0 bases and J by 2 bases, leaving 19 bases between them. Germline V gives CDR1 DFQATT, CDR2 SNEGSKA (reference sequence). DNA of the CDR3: TGCAGTGCTAGAGATTTCGTTGGTGACGCCCAGAACTATGGCTACACCTTC. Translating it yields CSARDFVGDAQNYGYTF.

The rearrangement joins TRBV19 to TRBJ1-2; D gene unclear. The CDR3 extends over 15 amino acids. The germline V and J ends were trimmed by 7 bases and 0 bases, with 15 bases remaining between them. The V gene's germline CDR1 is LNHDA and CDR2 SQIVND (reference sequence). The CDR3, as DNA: TGTGCCAGTACCCCGGCGGCAGCTACTAACTATGGCTACACCTTC. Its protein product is CASTPAAATNYGYTF.

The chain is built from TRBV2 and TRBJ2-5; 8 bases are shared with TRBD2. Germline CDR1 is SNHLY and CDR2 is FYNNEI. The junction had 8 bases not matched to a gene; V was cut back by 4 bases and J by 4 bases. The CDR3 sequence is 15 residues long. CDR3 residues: CASSVDGGALETQYF. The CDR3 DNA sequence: TGTGCCAGCAGTGTTGACGGGGGGGCACTAGAGACCCAGTACTTC.

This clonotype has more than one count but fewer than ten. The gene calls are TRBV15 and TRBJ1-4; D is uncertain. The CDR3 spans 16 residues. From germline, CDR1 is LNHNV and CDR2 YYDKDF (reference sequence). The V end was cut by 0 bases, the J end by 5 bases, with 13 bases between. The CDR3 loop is CATSRDRTLANEKLFF. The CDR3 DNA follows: TGTGCCACCAGCAGAGATCGGACTCTTGCGAATGAAAAACTGTTTTTT.

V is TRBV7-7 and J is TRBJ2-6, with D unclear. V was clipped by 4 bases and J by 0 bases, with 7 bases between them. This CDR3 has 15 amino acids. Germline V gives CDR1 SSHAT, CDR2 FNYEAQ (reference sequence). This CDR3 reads CASSSHSSGANVLTF. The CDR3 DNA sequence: TGTGCCAGCAGCTCCCATAGCTCTGGGGCCAACGTCCTGACTTTC.

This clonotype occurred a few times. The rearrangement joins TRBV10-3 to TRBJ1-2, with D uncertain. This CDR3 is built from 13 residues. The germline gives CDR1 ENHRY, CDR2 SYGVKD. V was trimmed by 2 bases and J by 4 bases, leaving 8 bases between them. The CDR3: CAISEDAVYGYTF. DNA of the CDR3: TGTGCCATCAGTGAGGATGCAGTCTATGGCTACACCTTC.